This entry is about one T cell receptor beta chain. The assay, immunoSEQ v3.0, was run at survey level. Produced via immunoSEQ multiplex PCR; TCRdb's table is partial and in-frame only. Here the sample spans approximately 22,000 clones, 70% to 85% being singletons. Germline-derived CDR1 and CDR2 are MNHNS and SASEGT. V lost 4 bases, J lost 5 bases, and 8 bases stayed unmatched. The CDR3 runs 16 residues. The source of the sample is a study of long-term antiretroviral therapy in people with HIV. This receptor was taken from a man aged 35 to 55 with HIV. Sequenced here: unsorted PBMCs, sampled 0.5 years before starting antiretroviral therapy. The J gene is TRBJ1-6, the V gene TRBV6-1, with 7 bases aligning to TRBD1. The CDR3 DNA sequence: TGTGCCAGCAGTGTGGAGGGGGCAAGGGATAATTCACCCCTCCACTTT. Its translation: CASSVEGARDNSPLHF.